The present T cell receptor (beta chain) was sequenced within a study of blood T cell repertoires in COVID-19. Study context: The United States, Italy and Spain provided the acute and convalescent COVID-19 samples.

Individuals drawn from about two dozen US areas were about 18 to 90 years old. In the original workflow: Reference gene primer amplification gave estimated nucleated cell counts. Sequencing was performed with immunoSEQ multiplex PCR; in TCRdb, only in-frame clones are kept and a portion is missing. The DNA was the basis for D and trimming; V, J and clone size are from that table. The data hold some 130,000 clones, with approximately 79% observed a single time. Deletions cut 3 bases from V and 6 bases from J, with 10 bases between. This CDR3 is built from 12 residues. Germline CDR1 is SGHRS and CDR2 is YFSETQ.

Sequencing used PBMCs or T cells enriched from blood (not recorded which). The chain has TRBV5-1 and TRBJ2-7; D unclear. The sequence came from a man aged 40-50 years with acute COVID-19. The CDR3 sequence is CASSSTAGEQYF. Here the CDR3 DNA reads TGCGCCAGCAGCTCCACCGCCGGCGAGCAGTACTTC.